This T cell receptor (beta chain) was documented in a study of Graves' ophthalmopathy and Graves' hyperthyroidism. Study summary: Where ophthalmopathy was absent within 18 months of follow-up, hyperthyroidism was stable.

V was shortened by 5 bases and J by 1 base, with 11 bases between the two germline ends. The CDR3 runs to 14 residues. Looked up from germline, CDR1 is SGHTA and CDR2 is FQGTGA. For repertoire sequencing, the TCR beta CDR3 regions were amplified from RNA transcripts. The workflow started with a first-round RT-PCR run with HTBI primers and then moved on to a second-round multiplex PCR. In TCRdb, the multiplex PCR reads were re-called with MiXCR into one record per CDR3 protein. This table has 450,000 to 600,000 distinct CDR3 sequences, approximately 37% appearing once. Findings of the study overall: Ophthalmopathy cases were distinguished from stable hyperthyroidism by a 13-signature model, reaching about 85% sensitivity and 70% to 84% specificity.

There are a few counts of this clonotype. Antigen unknown. The chain is built from TRBV7-3 and TRBJ2-5, with D possibly being TRBD2 (5 bases). This receptor was obtained from an adult man with Graves' hyperthyroidism. The source material was peripheral blood or thyroid tissue (not recorded which). CDR3 nucleotide sequence: TGTGCCAGCAGCAACGGACGGGGCCAAGAGACCCAGTACTTC. This sequence encodes CASSNGRGQETQYF.